The clone carrying this T cell receptor (beta chain) was observed at least ten times. The antigen remains unidentified. Building of the TCR beta libraries involved iRepertoire HTBI primers and Arm-PCR of CDR3 regions. MiXCR was run by TCRdb on the multiplex PCR reads, yielding one entry per CDR3 protein. Of hundreds of thousands of distinct CDR3 sequences listed, around a fifth were seen once; the top ten hold about 13%. Documented time point: persistent/refractory GD, antithyroid drugs over 5 years with positive TRAb. Scientists built the TCR library using RNA that was extracted from PBMCs. The sample originates from a study of regulatory T cells in long-lasting Graves disease. Study-level information: With positive TSH receptor antibodies and over 5 years of antithyroid drugs, Graves' disease was considered persistent. Notes on the study in general: Gene preferences differed: TRBV28, TRBJ1-2, TRBJ2-5 in persistent cases. Study was limited to peripheral blood, excluding thyroid tissue. New patients shared 966 public clonotypes, and persistent patients shared more, with 2,741.

Germline trimming cut 1 base from V and 3 bases from J; bases unmatched to any gene: 12. Per the germline V gene, CDR1 is SEHNR and CDR2 is FQNEAQ (reference sequence). CDR3 length equals 17 residues. The TCR sequence derives from a female donor with Graves disease. This specimen was peripheral blood mononuclear cells (PBMCs), taken when the disease was refractory, from a patient treated with antithyroid drugs. This chain links TRBV7-9 with TRBJ2-7; 7 bases agree with TRBD2. CDR3 DNA sequence: TGTGCCAGCAGCTTAGATGGACGAGGAGAGCGGGACTACGAGCAGTACTTC. Its translation is CASSLDGRGERDYEQYF.